This T cell receptor (beta chain) was recorded in a study of prognosis after radiotherapy for stage I lung cancer. Study-wide background: Among the non-small cell lung cancer patients, all were considered medically inoperable.

Germline V CDR1 and CDR2: LNHDA, SQIVND (reference sequence). The J segment lost 6 bases and the V segment lost 3 bases, leaving 12 bases of the junction unmatched. This CDR3 is 17 amino acids long. Study outcomes and limitations: Differing TRBV and TRBJ gene usage was reportedly seen between patients with and without metastases.

Using two-round multiplex PCR, the authors amplified TCR beta CDR3 from genomic DNA. Specific primers for each TRBV and TRBJ gene were what first-round PCR used. It was universal primers that the second PCR round used. In TCRdb, the multiplex PCR reads were re-called with MiXCR into one record per CDR3 protein. The sample has around 16,000 distinct CDR3 sequences; around 40% are singletons. This clonotype was observed many times. Antigen: not known. The chain uses TRBV19 and TRBJ1-5; 9 bases agree with TRBD1. The input for sequencing was PBMCs, taken before or after stereotactic body radiation therapy (not recorded which). This receptor was taken from a donor aged 50 or older with non-small cell lung cancer. The CDR3 is CASSIQGRDRDRQPQHF. In nucleotides, the CDR3 is TGTGCCAGTAGTATCCAAGGTAGGGACAGGGATCGTCAGCCCCAGCATTTT.